This T cell receptor (beta chain) was documented in a study of blood T cell repertoires in COVID-19. Study-level background: Sample material is recorded as cDNA or gDNA derived from T cells, B-cell-depleted T cells, or PBMCs.

With V trimmed by 2 bases and J by 3 bases, 1 base remained unmatched. The CDR3 runs to 15 residues. Per the germline V gene, CDR1 is MNHEY and CDR2 is SMNVEV (reference sequence). Per the authors' pipeline: Amplifying reference gene primers gave estimates of nucleated cell counts. Some clones are missing from TCRdb's copy, which holds only in-frame ones; the method was immunoSEQ multiplex PCR. Clone size and V and J calls were adopted from that table, with D and trimming inferred from the DNA. This sample carries around 170,000 clones, about 83% of them seen once, and the ten largest clones take 1.5% to 1.9%.

The receptor comes from a human donor in a cohort sampled during active COVID-19. The sample was peripheral blood. The V and J genes are TRBV27 and TRBJ2-7; 13 bases agree with TRBD2. The CDR3 bases are TGTGCCAGCAGTTTAAGACTAGCGGGGGGCTACGAGCAGTACTTC. It is translated as CASSLRLAGGYEQYF.